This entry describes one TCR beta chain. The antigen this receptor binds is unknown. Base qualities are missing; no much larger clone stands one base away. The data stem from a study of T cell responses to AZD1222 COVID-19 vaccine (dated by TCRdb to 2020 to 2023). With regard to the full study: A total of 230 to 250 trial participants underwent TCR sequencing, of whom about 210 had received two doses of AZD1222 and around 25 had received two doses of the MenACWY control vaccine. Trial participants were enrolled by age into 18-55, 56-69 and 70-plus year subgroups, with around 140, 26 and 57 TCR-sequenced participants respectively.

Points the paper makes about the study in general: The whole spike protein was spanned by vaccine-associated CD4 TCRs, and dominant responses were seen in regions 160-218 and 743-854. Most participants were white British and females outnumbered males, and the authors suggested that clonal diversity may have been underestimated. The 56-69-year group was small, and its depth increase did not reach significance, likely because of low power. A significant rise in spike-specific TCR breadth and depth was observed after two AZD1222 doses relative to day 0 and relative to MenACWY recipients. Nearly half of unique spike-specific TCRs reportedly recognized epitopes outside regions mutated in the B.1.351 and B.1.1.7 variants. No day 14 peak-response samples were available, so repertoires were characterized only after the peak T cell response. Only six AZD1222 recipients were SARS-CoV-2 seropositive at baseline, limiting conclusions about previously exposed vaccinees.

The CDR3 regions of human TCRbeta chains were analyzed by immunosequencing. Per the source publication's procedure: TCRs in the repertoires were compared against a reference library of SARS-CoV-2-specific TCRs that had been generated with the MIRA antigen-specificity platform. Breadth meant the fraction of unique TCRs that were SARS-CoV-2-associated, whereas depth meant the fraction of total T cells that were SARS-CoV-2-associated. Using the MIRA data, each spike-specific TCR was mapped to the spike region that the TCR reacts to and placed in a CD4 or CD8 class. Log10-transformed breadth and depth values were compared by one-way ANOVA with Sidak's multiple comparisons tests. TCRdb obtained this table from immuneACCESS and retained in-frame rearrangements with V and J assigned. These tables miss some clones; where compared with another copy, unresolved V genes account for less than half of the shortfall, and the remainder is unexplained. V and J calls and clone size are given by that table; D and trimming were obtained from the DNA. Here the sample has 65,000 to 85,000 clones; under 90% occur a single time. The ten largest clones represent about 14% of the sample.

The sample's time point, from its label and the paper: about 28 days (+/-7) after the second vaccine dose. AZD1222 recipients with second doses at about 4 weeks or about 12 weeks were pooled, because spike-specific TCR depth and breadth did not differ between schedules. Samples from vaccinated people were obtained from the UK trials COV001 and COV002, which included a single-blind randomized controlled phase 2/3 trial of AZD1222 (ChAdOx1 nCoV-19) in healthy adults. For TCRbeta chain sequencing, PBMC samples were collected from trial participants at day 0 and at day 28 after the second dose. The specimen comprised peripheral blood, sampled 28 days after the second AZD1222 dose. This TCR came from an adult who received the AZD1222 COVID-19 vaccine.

The CDR3 is CASSRTGALEGKLFF. The DNA sequence is TGTGCCAGCAGTCGGACAGGTGCCTTGGAGGGGAAACTGTTTTTT. Recombination joined TRBV2 with TRBJ1-4; 7 bases in the middle match TRBD1. From the cysteine through the phenylalanine, the CDR3 covers 15 amino acids. This entry keeps only the CDR3 DNA: 45 bases, framed from base 1. In the germline V gene, CDR1 corresponds to SNHLY and CDR2 to FYNNEI. V lost 5 bases and J lost 11 bases, and the count of bases not matched to a germline gene is 14.